Sequencing of this TCR beta chain was carried out in a study of cytomegalovirus exposure and HLA in healthy donors. Study-level findings and limits: The classifier was said to identify cytomegalovirus status with high specificity and sensitivity. CMV antigen specificity was confirmed in vitro for a few CMV-associated chains.

The repertoire was sequenced with immunoSEQ multiplex PCR; TCRdb's copy has only in-frame clones and lacks some. The data contain some 150,000 clones, 80% to 90% of them singletons. This CDR3 has 13 amino acids. Germline V gene lookup returns CDR1 MGHRA and CDR2 YSYEKL. V lost 1 base and J 13 bases, leaving 11 bases between the germline ends. Points on this clone: What it binds is unknown.

Input material: PBMCs. The sequence came from a woman aged 18-29 years in good health and CMV-seropositive. The chain carries TRBV4-1 and TRBJ1-6, with D hard to call. CDR3 protein: CASSQVGSRPLHF. The CDR3 DNA is TGCGCCAGCAGCCAAGTAGGGAGCAGGCCCCTCCACTTT.